One and the same sample provided the 21 T cell receptor beta chains below, sequenced in a study of blood T cell repertoires in COVID-19. Produced via immunoSEQ multiplex PCR; TCRdb's table is partial and in-frame only. The data show more than 85,000 clones, with 76% seen just once and 3% to 4.5% held by the top ten. The sample was peripheral blood. The receptors derive from a woman older than 75 with acute or convalescent COVID-19.

The V gene is TRBV6-5, the J gene TRBJ2-6; tentatively, D is TRBD1 (5 bases). The germline V gene encodes CDR1 MNHEY and CDR2 SVGAGI. This CDR3 has 15 residues. V shed 7 bases and J shed 1 base, with 11 bases lying between them. The CDR3 spells CASTRRGSGANVLTF. Written as DNA, the CDR3 is TGTGCCAGCACCCGAAGGGGATCTGGGGCCAACGTCCTGACTTTC.

This rearrangement joins TRBV2 to TRBJ1-1; the D gene is possibly TRBD1 (6 bases). The V and J ends lost 6 bases and 3 bases respectively, with 11 bases between them. CDR1 and CDR2 (germline): SNHLY, FYNNEI. CDR3 length: 13 amino acids. CDR3 protein: CASSAYRDTEAFF. The CDR3 nucleotides are TGTGCCAGCAGCGCGTACAGGGACACTGAAGCTTTCTTT.

The J gene is TRBJ2-7, the V gene TRBV29-1, with 7 bases aligning to TRBD1. The CDR3 sequence is 15 residues long. V was clipped by 2 bases and J by 0 bases; unmatched bases: 7. CDR1 is SQVTM and CDR2 is ANQGSEA in the germline V gene. The CDR3 loop reads CSVEILTGLSYEQYF. The DNA for the CDR3 is TGCAGCGTTGAAATACTGACAGGGCTCTCCTACGAGCAGTACTTC.

This clone has only a few counts. The junction shows a germline mismatch at one end, possibly a read error. The gene calls are TRBV6-2 or TRBV6-3 and TRBJ2-7; TRBD1 might be the D (6 bases). The CDR3 totals 15 residues. CDR1 and CDR2 from the germline V gene are MNHEY and SVGEGT. DNA for the CDR3: TGTGCCAGCACTTACCGGGACATCAGCTCCTACGAGCAGTACTTC. This translates into CASTYRDISSYEQYF.

This clone showed up just once. The chain joins TRBV29-1 to TRBJ2-3; D gene unclear. The CDR3 extends over 17 amino acids. The germline V gene encodes CDR1 SQVTM and CDR2 ANQGSEA. V was clipped by 0 bases and J by 3 bases, with 19 bases between them. The CDR3: CSVEDQIAYAVTDTQYF. The DNA for the CDR3 is TGCAGCGTTGAAGATCAAATCGCCTACGCGGTTACAGATACGCAGTATTTT.

V gene TRBV19 combines with J gene TRBJ2-3; possibly TRBD1 for D (6 bases). Germline CDR1 reads LNHDA; CDR2 reads SQIVND (reference sequence). V was cut by 6 bases and J by 0 bases, with 13 bases left in between. CDR3 length: 15 amino acids. The DNA for the CDR3 is TGTGCCAGTAGGAACAGGGCTACGAGCACAGATACGCAGTATTTT. This gives the protein CASRNRATSTDTQYF.

The rearrangement uses TRBV5-1 and TRBJ2-1; TRBD1 might be the D (6 bases). The CDR3 sequence is 15 residues long. V lost 3 bases and J 5 bases, leaving 15 bases between the germline ends. Per germline, CDR1 SGHRS and CDR2 YFSETQ. The CDR3 nucleotides read TGCGCCAGCAGCTACCCCCGGACAGCCAACAATGAGCAGTTCTTC. Translating it yields CASSYPRTANNEQFF.

The V call is TRBV19, the J call TRBJ1-2; 8 positions match TRBD1. Germline values: CDR1 LNHDA, CDR2 SQIVND (reference sequence). This CDR3 has 13 amino acids. Losses at the gene ends were 5 bases for V and 6 bases for J; bases not matched to a gene: 5. CDR3: CASSPDRVDGYTF. The CDR3 region has the DNA TGTGCCAGTAGTCCGGACAGGGTTGATGGCTACACCTTC.

Remarks on this clone: Its ends do not fully match the called genes, so a read error is possible. This rearrangement joins TRBV6-1 to TRBJ1-4; the D gene is possibly TRBD1 (5 bases). Per germline, CDR1 MNHNS and CDR2 SASEGT. The length of the CDR3 is 14 residues. The CDR3 here is CASSDPGRGRNELF. In DNA, the CDR3 is TGTGCCAGCAGTGACCCCGGGCGGGGGAGAAACGAGCTTTTT.

V usage is TRBV6-5 and J usage is TRBJ2-5; TRBD2 matches 8 bases. The CDR3 has 14 residues. CDR1 is MNHEY, CDR2 SVGAGI, per germline. V trimming: 4 bases; J trimming: 4 bases; junction bases outside the gene matches: 5. The CDR3 DNA follows: TGTGCCAGCAGTTTCGGACGGGGGGGAGAGACCCAGTACTTC. Amino acid sequence: CASSFGRGGETQYF.

V is TRBV29-1 and J is TRBJ2-4; the D gene is possibly TRBD2 (5 bases). Germline-derived CDR1 and CDR2 are SQVTM and ANQGSEA. This CDR3 contains 11 residues. V was clipped by 7 bases and J by 9 bases, with 13 bases between them. The CDR3 spells CSAFREGIQYF. In DNA, the CDR3 is TGCAGCGCGTTCAGAGAGGGCATTCAGTACTTC.

The gene calls are TRBV2 and TRBJ1-1; no definite D call. The CDR3 is 13 amino acids. Germline V CDR1 and CDR2: SNHLY, FYNNEI. Trimming shortened V by 6 bases and J by 5 bases, and 13 bases separated the two germline ends. As DNA, the CDR3 is TGTGCCAGCAGGACCCAGGTTGAGACTGAAGCTTTCTTT. Its translation is CASRTQVETEAFF. The whole variable domain, filled in from reference TRBV2 and TRBJ1-1, reads EPEVTQTPSHQVTQMGQEVILRCVPISNHLYFYWYRQILGQKVEFLVSFYNNEISEKSEIFDDQFSVERPDGSNFTLKIRSTKLEDSAMYFCASRTQVETEAFFGQGTRLTVV.

The chain combines TRBV18 with TRBJ2-5; 9 positions match TRBD1. CDR3 length: 16 residues. CDR1 is KGHSH, CDR2 LQKENI, per germline. J was trimmed by 3 bases and V by 5 bases; bases with no gene match: 10. The CDR3 is CASSRNTGTGKETQYF. Written as DNA, the CDR3 is TGTGCCAGCTCAAGGAACACCGGGACAGGGAAAGAGACCCAGTACTTC.

The rearrangement joins TRBV5-4 to TRBJ2-5; TRBD2 is a possible D gene (5 bases). The CDR3 loop spans 16 amino acids. Germline V gene sequence: CDR1 SGHNT, CDR2 YYREEE (reference sequence). V lost 2 bases, J lost 2 bases, and 16 bases lay in between. CDR3 DNA sequence: TGTGCCAGCAGCTTACCTAATCCCGGGGAGCAAGAGACCCAGTACTTC. As protein: CASSLPNPGEQETQYF.

The V call is TRBV2, the J call TRBJ2-3, with 13 bases aligning to TRBD2. This CDR3 has 15 residues. In germline, CDR1 is SNHLY, CDR2 FYNNEI. V shed 7 bases and J 6 bases; nucleotides not matched to a gene: 7. The CDR3, as DNA: TGTGCCAGCACCAAACTAGCGGGAGGGCCCGATACGCAGTATTTT. Protein sequence: CASTKLAGGPDTQYF.

V is TRBV5-1 and J is TRBJ2-7, with TRBD1 matching 9 bases. Germline V gene sequence: CDR1 SGHRS, CDR2 YFSETQ. This CDR3 contains 14 residues. The V gene end was trimmed by 4 bases and the J gene end by 2 bases; junction bases not matched to a gene: 4. The CDR3 loop is CASSGDRVPYEQYF. In DNA, the CDR3 is TGCGCCAGCAGCGGGGACAGGGTGCCCTACGAGCAGTACTTC.

This clone appeared a few times. The chain is built from TRBV18 and TRBJ2-4; 7 bases line up with TRBD1. Losses at the gene ends were 3 bases for V and 4 bases for J; bases not matched to a gene: 3. The CDR3 extends over 14 amino acids. Germline V gene lookup returns CDR1 KGHSH and CDR2 LQKENI. CDR3 coding DNA: TGTGCCAGCTCACCTGGGACAGCGAAAAACATTCAGTACTTC. Translating it yields CASSPGTAKNIQYF.

This clone showed up just a few times. The chain combines TRBV14 with TRBJ1-1, with D perhaps TRBD1 (6 bases). Germline lookup yields CDR1 SGHDN and CDR2 FVKESK. This CDR3 has 14 residues. Trimming took 4 bases from V and 5 from J, leaving 14 bases between them. CDR3 protein: CASSPPWGQTEAFF. DNA of the CDR3: TGTGCCAGCAGCCCCCCATGGGGGCAAACTGAAGCTTTCTTT. Full variable domain (rest looked up from reference TRBV14 and TRBJ1-1): EAGVTQFPSHSVIEKGQTVTLRCDPISGHDNLYWYRRVMGKEIKFLLHFVKESKQDESGMPNNRFLAERTGGTYSTLKVQPAELEDSGVYFCASSPPWGQTEAFFGQGTRLTVV.

This chain joins TRBV30 and TRBJ2-5; 7 positions match TRBD1. Germline V gene sequence: CDR1 GTSNPN, CDR2 SVGIG (reference sequence). The CDR3 is 14 residues long. Unmatched junction bases numbered 8, after V lost 5 bases and J lost 2 bases. This CDR3 reads CAWQRTGGQETQYF. The CDR3 DNA sequence: TGTGCCTGGCAACGGACAGGCGGGCAAGAGACCCAGTACTTC.

J is TRBJ2-7 and V is TRBV20-1, with D maybe TRBD1 (5 bases). This CDR3 has 11 amino acids. The V end was cut by 5 bases, the J end by 2 bases, with 7 bases between. Germline V gene sequence: CDR1 DFQATT, CDR2 SNEGSKA (reference sequence). DNA of the CDR3: TGCAGTGCTGCACAGGCCTACGAGCAGTACTTC. Translated, it gives CSAAQAYEQYF.

In this sample, this clone turned up a few times. The chain recombines TRBV5-4 with TRBJ1-3; TRBD1 matches 8 bases. After removal of 4 bases from V and 3 bases from J, the junction contained 6 bases not matched to a gene. The CDR3 runs 15 residues. CDR1 and CDR2 from the germline V gene are SGHNT and YYREEE (reference sequence). CDR3 in DNA: TGTGCCAGCAGCCAAGGGACAGGTGGTGGAAACACCATATATTTT. It encodes CASSQGTGGGNTIYF.